This T cell receptor beta chain was recovered during a study of blood T cells in healthy people across ages. A second about 6 to 12 cycle PCR used barcoded and J-beta primers. TCRdb reanalysed the 5' RACE reads using MiXCR and keeps one entry per CDR3 protein. The sample carries hundreds of thousands of distinct CDR3 sequences, about half recorded once. The V gene end was trimmed by 0 bases and the J gene end by 7 bases; junction bases not matched to a gene: 4. Looked up from germline, CDR1 is DFQATT and CDR2 is SNEGSKA (reference sequence). The CDR3 runs to 14 residues. In its sample, this clonotype was seen a few times. Peripheral blood samples of about 10 milliliters were drawn from each donor. Researchers report isolating at least 6.5 million PBMCs per sample.

What was sequenced was blood. V is TRBV20-1 and J is TRBJ2-1; 9 bases match TRBD1. This sequence was found in an older man in good health. DNA of the CDR3: TGCAGTGCTAGAGATAACAGGGGGCGAAATGAGCAGTTCTTC. Residues: CSARDNRGRNEQFF.